This T cell receptor (beta chain) was sequenced for a study of blood T cells in healthy people across ages. The germline V gene has CDR1 MDHEN and CDR2 SYDVKM. CDR3 length: 12 residues. Study conclusions and caveats: PBMCs left unsorted prevented a conclusive naive versus antigen-experienced comparison.

In the case of this clonotype: Its specificity is unknown. This may come from a read error, since a much larger clone is one base off. The conserved phenylalanine or tryptophan normally closing the CDR3 is absent here, so this likely arose from a read error.

A second PCR of 7 to 11 cycles used a sample-barcoded 5' primer and a J-beta primer mix. Each of the cDNA molecules was tagged by a template-switch adaptor with 12 random nucleotides. TCRdb reprocessed the 5' RACE reads with MiXCR, giving one entry per CDR3 protein. The table includes 800,000 or so distinct CDR3 sequences, about 47% detected once. Material for sequencing was blood. The chain uses TRBV28 and TRBJ2-4; no firm D call. The end of the DNA aligns better with TRBJ2-7, so the J call may be wrong. The clonotype was recovered from a man aged 80 or over in good health. This CDR3 is CASSFVGYEQYL. The CDR3 nucleotides read TGTGCCAGCAGTTTTGTGGGCTACGAGCAGTACTTA.